One TCR beta chain is described in this entry. No antigen is known for it. People who had autoimmune disease history or systemic immunosuppression were excluded. The data belong to a study of OX40 agonist ivuxolimab in advanced cancers. Across the whole study: A mean age of 60 years, range roughly 20 to 90, was recorded, and approximately 85% were male. General study findings and limits: The CD4+ and CD8+ T cells in the blood had expanded clonally by week 6 at 0.1 to 3.0 mg/kg.

V was trimmed by 6 bases and J by 8 bases, leaving 19 bases between them. The CDR3 extends over 14 amino acids. The V gene's germline CDR1 is SEHNR and CDR2 FQNEAQ (reference sequence). Profiled with immunoSEQ multiplex PCR; TCRdb holds only in-frame clones, not every one. The repertoire holds approximately 84,000 clones, with 85% to 95% as singletons. The chain links TRBV7-9 to TRBJ1-2; no clear D gene. Here the sequenced sample was CD4+ or CD8+ T cells sorted from blood, taken in a trial of the OX40 agonist ivuxolimab. This receptor was obtained from an adult with an advanced solid tumor such as melanoma, head and neck, liver or kidney cancer. CDR3 protein: CASSTPGAQRGYTF. The CDR3 region has the DNA TGTGCCAGCAGTACTCCGGGTGCGCAACGAGGCTACACCTTC.